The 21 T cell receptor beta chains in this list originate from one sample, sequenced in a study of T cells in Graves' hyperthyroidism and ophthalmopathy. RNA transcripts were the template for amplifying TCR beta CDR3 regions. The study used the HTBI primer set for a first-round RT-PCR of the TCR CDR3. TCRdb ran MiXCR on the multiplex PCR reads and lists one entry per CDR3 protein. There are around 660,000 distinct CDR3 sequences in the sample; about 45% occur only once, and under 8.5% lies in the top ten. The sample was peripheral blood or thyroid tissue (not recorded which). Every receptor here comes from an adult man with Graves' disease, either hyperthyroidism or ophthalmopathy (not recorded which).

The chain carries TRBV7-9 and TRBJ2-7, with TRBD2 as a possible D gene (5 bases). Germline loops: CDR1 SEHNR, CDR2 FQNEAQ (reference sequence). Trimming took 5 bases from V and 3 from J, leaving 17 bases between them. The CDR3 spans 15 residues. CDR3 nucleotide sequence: TGTGCCAGCAGCCAAGCGGCGGAACCTGGCTACGAGCAGTACTTC. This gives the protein CASSQAAEPGYEQYF. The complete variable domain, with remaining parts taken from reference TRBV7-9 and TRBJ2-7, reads DTGVSQNPRHKITKRGQNVTFRCDPISEHNRLYWYRQTLGQGPEFLTYFQNEAQLEKSRLLSDRFSAERPKGSFSTLEIQRTEQGDSAMYLCASSQAAEPGYEQYFGPGTRLTVT.

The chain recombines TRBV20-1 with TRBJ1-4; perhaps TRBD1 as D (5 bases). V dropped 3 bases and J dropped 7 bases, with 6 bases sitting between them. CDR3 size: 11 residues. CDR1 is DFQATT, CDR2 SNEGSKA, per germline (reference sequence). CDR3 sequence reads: CSARRGEKLFF. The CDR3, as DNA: TGCAGTGCTAGGAGGGGTGAAAAACTGTTTTTT.

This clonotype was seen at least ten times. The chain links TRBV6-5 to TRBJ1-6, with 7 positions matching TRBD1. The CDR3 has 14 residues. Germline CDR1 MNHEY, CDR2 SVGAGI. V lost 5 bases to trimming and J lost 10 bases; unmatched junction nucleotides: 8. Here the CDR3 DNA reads TGTGCCAGCAGTCTAGACAGGGTTGGGTCACCCCTCCACTTT. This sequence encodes CASSLDRVGSPLHF.

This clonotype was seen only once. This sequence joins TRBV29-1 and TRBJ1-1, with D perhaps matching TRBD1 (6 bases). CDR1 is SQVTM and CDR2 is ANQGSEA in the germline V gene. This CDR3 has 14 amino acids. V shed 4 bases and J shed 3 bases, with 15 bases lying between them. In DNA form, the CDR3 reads TGCAGCGTTGTCCGTCCGACAGGTGACACTGAAGCTTTCTTT. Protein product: CSVVRPTGDTEAFF.

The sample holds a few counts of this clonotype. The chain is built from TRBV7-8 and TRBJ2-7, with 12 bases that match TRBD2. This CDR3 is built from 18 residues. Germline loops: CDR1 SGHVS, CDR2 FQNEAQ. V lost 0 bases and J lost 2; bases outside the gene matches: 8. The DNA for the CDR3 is TGTGCCAGCAGCTTAGCGGTGCTAGCGGGAGGGGATCCCTACGAGCAGTACTTC. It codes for CASSLAVLAGGDPYEQYF.

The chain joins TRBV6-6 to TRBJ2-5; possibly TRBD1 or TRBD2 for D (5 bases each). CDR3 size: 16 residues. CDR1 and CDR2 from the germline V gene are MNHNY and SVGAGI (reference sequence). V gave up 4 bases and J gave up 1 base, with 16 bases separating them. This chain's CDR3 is CASSSPGPRIQETQYF. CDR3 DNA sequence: TGTGCCAGCAGTTCTCCGGGACCGAGGATCCAAGAGACCCAGTACTTC.

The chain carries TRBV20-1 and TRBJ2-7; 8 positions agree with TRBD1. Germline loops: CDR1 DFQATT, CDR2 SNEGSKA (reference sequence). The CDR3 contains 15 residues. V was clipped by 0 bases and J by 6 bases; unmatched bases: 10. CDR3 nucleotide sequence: TGCAGTGCTAGAGAATTGGACAGGGAGAGGGGCGAGCAGTACTTC. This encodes CSARELDRERGEQYF.

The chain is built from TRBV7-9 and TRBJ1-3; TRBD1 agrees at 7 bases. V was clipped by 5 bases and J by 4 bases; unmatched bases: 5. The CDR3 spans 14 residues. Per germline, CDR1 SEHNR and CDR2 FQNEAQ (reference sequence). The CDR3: CASSQDRLGNTIYF. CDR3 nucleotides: TGTGCCAGCAGCCAGGACAGGCTGGGAAACACCATATATTTT.

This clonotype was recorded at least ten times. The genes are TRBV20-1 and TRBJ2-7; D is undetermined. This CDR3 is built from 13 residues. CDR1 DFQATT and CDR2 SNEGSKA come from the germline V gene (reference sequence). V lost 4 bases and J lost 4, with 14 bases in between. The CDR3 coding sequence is TGCAGTGCTATGTTAGACGGGCTATACGAGCAGTACTTC. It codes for CSAMLDGLYEQYF.

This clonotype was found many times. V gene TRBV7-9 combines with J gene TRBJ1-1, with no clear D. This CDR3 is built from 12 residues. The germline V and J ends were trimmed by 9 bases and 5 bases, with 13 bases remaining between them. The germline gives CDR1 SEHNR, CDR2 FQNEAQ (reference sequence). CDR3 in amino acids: CASSSRGTEAFF. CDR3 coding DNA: TGTGCCAGTAGTTCCAGAGGGACTGAAGCTTTCTTT.

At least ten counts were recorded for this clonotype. The CDR3 DNA is TGTGCCAGTCCCTACGAGCAGTACTTC. Translated, it gives CASPYEQYF. This sequence joins TRBV6-5 and TRBJ2-7; D not resolved. In germline, CDR1 is MNHEY, CDR2 SVGAGI. Trimming removed 9 bases from V and 2 bases from J, with 2 bases in between. The length of the CDR3 is 9 residues.

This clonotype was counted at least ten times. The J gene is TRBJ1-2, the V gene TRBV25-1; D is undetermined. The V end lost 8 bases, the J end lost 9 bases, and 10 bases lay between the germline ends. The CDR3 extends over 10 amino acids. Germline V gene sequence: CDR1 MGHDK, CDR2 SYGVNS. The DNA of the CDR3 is TGTGCCAGCTACTTCGTTAGCTACACCTTC. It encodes CASYFVSYTF.

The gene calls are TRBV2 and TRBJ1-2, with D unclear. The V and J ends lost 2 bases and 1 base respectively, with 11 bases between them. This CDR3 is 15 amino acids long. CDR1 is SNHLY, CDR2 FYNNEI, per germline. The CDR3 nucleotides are TGTGCCAGCAGTGAAAGTCAGGCGGTTAACTATGGCTACACCTTC. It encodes CASSESQAVNYGYTF.

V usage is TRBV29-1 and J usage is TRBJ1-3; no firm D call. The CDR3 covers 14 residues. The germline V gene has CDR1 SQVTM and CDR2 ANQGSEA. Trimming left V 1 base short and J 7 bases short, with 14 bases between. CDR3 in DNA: TGCAGCGTTGAAGCCCCTCCACGGGTTAACACCATATATTTT. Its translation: CSVEAPPRVNTIYF.

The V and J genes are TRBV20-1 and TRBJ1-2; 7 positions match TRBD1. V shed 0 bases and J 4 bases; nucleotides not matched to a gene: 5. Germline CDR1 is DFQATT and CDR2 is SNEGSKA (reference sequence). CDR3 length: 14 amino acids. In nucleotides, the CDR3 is TGCAGTGCTAGAGAGGTACAGGGGACCTATGGCTACACCTTC. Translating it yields CSAREVQGTYGYTF.

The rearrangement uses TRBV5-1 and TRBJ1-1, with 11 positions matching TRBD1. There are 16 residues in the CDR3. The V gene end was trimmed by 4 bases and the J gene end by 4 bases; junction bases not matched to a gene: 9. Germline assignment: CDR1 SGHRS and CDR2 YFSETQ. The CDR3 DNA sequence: TGCGCCAGCAGCGACGGACAGGGGGCTTGGAGCACTGAAGCTTTCTTT. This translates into CASSDGQGAWSTEAFF.

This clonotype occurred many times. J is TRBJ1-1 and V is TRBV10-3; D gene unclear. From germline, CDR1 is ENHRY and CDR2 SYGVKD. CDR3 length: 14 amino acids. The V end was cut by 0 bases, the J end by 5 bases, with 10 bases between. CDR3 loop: CAISESSLGTEAFF. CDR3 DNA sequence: TGTGCCATCAGTGAGTCGAGTTTGGGGACTGAAGCTTTCTTT.

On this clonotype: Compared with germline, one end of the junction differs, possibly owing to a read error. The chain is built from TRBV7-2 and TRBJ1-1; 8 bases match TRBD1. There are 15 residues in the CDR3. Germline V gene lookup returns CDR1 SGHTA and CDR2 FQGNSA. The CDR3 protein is CASSRNRGMKTEAFF. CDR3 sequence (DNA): TGCGCCAGCAGCCGGAACAGGGGGATGAAGACTGAAGCTTTCTTT.

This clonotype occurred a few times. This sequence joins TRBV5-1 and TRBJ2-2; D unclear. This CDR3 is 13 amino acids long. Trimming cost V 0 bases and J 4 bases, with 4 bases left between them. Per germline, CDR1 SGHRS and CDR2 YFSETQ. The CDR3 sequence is CASSLGSTGELFF. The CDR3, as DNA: TGCGCCAGCAGCTTGGGCAGCACCGGGGAGCTGTTTTTT. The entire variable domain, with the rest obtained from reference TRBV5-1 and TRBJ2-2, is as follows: KAGVTQTPRYLIKTRGQQVTLSCSPISGHRSVSWYQQTPGQGLQFLFEYFSETQRNKGNFPGRFSGRQFSNSRSEMNVSTLELGDSALYLCASSLGSTGELFFGEGSRLTVL.

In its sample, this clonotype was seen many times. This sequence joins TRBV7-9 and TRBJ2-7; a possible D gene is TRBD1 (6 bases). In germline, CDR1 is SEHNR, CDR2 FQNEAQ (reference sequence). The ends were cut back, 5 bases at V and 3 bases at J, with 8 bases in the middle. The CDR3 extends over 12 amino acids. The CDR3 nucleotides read TGTGCCAGCAGCGTACAGGGCTACGAGCAGTACTTC. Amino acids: CASSVQGYEQYF.

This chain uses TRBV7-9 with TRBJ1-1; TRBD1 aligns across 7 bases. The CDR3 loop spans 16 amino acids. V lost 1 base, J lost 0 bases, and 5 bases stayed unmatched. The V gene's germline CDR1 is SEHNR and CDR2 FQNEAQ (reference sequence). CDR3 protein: CASSLGRGIMNTEAFF. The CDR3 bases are TGTGCCAGCAGCTTAGGCAGGGGGATTATGAACACTGAAGCTTTCTTT. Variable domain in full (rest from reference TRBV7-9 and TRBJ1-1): DTGVSQNPRHKITKRGQNVTFRCDPISEHNRLYWYRQTLGQGPEFLTYFQNEAQLEKSRLLSDRFSAERPKGSFSTLEIQRTEQGDSAMYLCASSLGRGIMNTEAFFGQGTRLTVV.